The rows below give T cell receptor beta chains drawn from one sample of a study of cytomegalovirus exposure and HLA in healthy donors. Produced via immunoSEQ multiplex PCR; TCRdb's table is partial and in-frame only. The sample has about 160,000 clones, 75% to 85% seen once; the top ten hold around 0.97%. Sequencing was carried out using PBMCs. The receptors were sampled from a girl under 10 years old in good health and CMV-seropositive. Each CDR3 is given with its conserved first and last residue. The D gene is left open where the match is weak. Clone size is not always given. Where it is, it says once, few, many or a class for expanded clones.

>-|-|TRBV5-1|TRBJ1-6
TGCGCCAGCAGCTTGACGGGGTGGAATTCACCCCTCCACTTT
CASSLTGWNSPLHF
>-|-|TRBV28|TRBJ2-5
TGTGCCATCGCCTCACCGGGGAAAGAGACCCAGTACTTC
CAIASPGKETQYF
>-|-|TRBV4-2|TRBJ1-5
TGTGCCAGCAGCCAAGAGGAAGGGACACCCGATCAGCCCCAGCATTTT
CASSQEEGTPDQPQHF
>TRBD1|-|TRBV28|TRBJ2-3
TGTGCCAGCAGTACAGGGGGTGGAAAAACAGATACGCAGTATTTT
CASSTGGGKTDTQYF
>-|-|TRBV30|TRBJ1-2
TGTGCCTGGAACGAAGGGGGAGGCTACACCTTC
CAWNEGGGYTF
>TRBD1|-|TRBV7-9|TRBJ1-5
TGTGCCAGCAGCCAAGCCCCCGACAGGGGAGGTAATCAGCCCCAGCATTTT
CASSQAPDRGGNQPQHF
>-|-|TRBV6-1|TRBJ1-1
TGTGCCAGCAGTGGCAGAACAGGGAGCGCTGAAGCTTTCTTT
CASSGRTGSAEAFF
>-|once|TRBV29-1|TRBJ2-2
TGCAGCGTTGCCTCGGACACCGGGGAGCTGTTTTTT
CSVASDTGELFF
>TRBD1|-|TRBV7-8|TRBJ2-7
TGTGCCAGCAGCCCCGGGACAGGGAACTACGAGCAGTACTTC
CASSPGTGNYEQYF
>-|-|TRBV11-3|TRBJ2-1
TGTGCCAGCAGCCTAGAGGGGGGTGAGCAGTTCTTC
CASSLEGGEQFF
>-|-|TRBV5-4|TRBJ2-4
TGTGCCAGCAGCTTGGCCGACTTGGTCCCTGGCAAAAACATTCAGTACTTC
CASSLADLVPGKNIQYF
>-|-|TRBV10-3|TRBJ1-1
TGTGCCATCAGTGACCCTGGCGTGAACTGGCCTCCGGACTATACTGAAGCTTTCTTT
CAISDPGVNWPPDYTEAFF
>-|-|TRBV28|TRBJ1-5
TGTGCCAGCAGTCTCCTCGGGACTTCTAACTATCAGCCCCAGCATTTT
CASSLLGTSNYQPQHF
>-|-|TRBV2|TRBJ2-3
TGTGCCAGCAGTGAGTTATCGTTGGGCAGCACAGATACGCAGTATTTT
CASSELSLGSTDTQYF
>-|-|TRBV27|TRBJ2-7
TGTGCCAGCAGTTTATCGTCCAGGGGCGAGCAGTACTTC
CASSLSSRGEQYF
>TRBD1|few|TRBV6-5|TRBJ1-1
TGTGCCAGCAGTGGACAGGGGGCAAGGGGGACTGAAGCTTTCTTT
CASSGQGARGTEAFF
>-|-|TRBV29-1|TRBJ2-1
TGCAGCGTCGACCCAAGCTTCGACAGGATTAGTACGAATGAGCAGTTCTTC
CSVDPSFDRISTNEQFF
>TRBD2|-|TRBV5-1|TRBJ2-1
TGCGCCAGCAGCACTGAACTAGCGGGAGCCTCAGAGGAGGAGCAGTTCTTC
CASSTELAGASEEEQFF
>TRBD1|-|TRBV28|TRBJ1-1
TGTGCCAGCAGTTTACGGGACAGGAACACTGAAGCTTTCTTT
CASSLRDRNTEAFF
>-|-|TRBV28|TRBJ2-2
TGTGCCAGCAGTTTATGGTCAGGGGTCGTCTCCGGGGAGCTGTTTTTT
CASSLWSGVVSGELFF
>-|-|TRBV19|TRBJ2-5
TGTGCCAGTAGTATGGCAGACTTACAAGAGACCCAGTACTTC
CASSMADLQETQYF
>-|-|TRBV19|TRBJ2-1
TGTGCCAGTAGTATATTCTTGGGAGGGGGGCGACACAATGAGCAGTTCTTC
CASSIFLGGGRHNEQFF
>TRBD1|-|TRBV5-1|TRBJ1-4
TGCGCCAGCAGCCGAAGGACAGGGGTTGGGGAAAAACTGTTTTTT
CASSRRTGVGEKLFF
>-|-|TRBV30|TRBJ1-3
TGTGCCTGGAGTGTACAGGAAGGGGGAACGGCTGGAAACACCATATATTTT
CAWSVQEGGTAGNTIYF
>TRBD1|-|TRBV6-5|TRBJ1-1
TGTGCCAGCAGCTTACAGGGGCATTCTGAAGCTTTCTTT
CASSLQGHSEAFF
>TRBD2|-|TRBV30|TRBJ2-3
TGTGCCTGGAGTCGACTAGCCCTTTACACAGATACGCAGTATTTT
CAWSRLALYTDTQYF
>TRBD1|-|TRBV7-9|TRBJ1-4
TGTGCCAGCAGCCGGACAGGGAAGACTGAAAAACTGTTTTTT
CASSRTGKTEKLFF
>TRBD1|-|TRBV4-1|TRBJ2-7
TGCGCCAGCAGCCAGGGAGACAGGGACGTAAACTACGAGCAGTACTTC
CASSQGDRDVNYEQYF
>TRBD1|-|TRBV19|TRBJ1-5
TGTGCCAGTAGTGCCGGACAGGGAGGGCAGCCCCAGCATTTT
CASSAGQGGQPQHF
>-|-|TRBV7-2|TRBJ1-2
TGTGCCAGCAGCTTAGCGACAGACATTGGCTACACCTTC
CASSLATDIGYTF
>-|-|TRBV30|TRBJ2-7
TGTGCCTGGGCCCCTGACAGCTCCTACGAGCAGTACTTC
CAWAPDSSYEQYF
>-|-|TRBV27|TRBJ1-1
TGTGCCAGCAGATTTGGACAGAATGAAGCTTTCTTT
CASRFGQNEAFF
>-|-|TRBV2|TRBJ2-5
TGTGCCAGCAGGGGCGAACAAGAGACCCAGTACTTC
CASRGEQETQYF
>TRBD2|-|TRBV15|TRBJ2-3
TGTGCCACCACACAGACGACTAGCGAGACAGATACGCAGTATTTT
CATTQTTSETDTQYF
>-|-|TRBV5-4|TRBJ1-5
TGTGCCAGCAGCCCCGGGAGCAATCAGCCCCAGCATTTT
CASSPGSNQPQHF
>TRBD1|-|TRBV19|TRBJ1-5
TGTGCCAGTTGGACAGGTGGCAATCAGCCCCAGCATTTT
CASWTGGNQPQHF
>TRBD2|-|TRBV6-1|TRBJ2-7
TGTGCCAGCAAGAATAGGACTAGCGTCTACGAGCAGTACTTC
CASKNRTSVYEQYF
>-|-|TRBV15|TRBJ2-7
TGTGCCACCAGCAGAGATATGTGGGGCCAACAAGTAAACCACGAGCAGTACTTC
CATSRDMWGQQVNHEQYF
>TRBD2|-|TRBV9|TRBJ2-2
TGTGCCAGCAGCCCCCGACTAGCAAGCGGGGAGCTGTTTTTT
CASSPRLASGELFF
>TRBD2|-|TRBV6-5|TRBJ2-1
TGTGCCAGCAGCCGCGGGAGAGCCAATGAGCAGTTCTTC
CASSRGRANEQFF
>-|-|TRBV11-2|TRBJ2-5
TGTGCCAGCAGCGCAGACGGGACACTCCAAGAGACCCAGTACTTC
CASSADGTLQETQYF
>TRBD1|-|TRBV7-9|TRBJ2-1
TGTGCCAGCAGCTTAGGACAGGGGGCTCAAGGCATGGATGAGCAGTTCTTC
CASSLGQGAQGMDEQFF
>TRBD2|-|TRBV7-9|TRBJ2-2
TGTGCCAGCAGCCATACGACTAGCGGGAGGGCGAACACCGGGGAGCTGTTTTTT
CASSHTTSGRANTGELFF
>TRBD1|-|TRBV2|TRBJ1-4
TGTGCCAGCAGTGAACCTCGGACAGGGTCTGAAAAACTGTTTTTT
CASSEPRTGSEKLFF
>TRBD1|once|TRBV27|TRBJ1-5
TGTGCCAGCAGTACAGGGGGTCGGCCCCAGCATTTT
CASSTGGRPQHF
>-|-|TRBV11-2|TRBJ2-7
TGTGCCAGCAGCTTAGTTATTTACGAGCAGTACTTC
CASSLVIYEQYF
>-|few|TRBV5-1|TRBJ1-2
TGCGCCAGCAGCTCGTCACAGGGCTGGCACGGCTACACCTTC
CASSSSQGWHGYTF
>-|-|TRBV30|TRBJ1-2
TGTGCCTGGAGGGCCCAGGGATATGGCTACACCTTC
CAWRAQGYGYTF
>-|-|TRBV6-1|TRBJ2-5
TGTGCCAGCAGTTCCCCCGGGGAGGAGACCCAGTACTTC
CASSSPGEETQYF
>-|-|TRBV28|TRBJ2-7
TGTGCCAGCAGACCCTATAGCGGAAACTCCTACGAGCAGTACTTC
CASRPYSGNSYEQYF
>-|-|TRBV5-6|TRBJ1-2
TGTGCCAGCAGCCCCAAGAGAATTGAGTATGGCTACACCTTC
CASSPKRIEYGYTF
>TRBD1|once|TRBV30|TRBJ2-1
TGTGCCTACGGGACAGGGGACAATGAGCAGTTCTTC
CAYGTGDNEQFF
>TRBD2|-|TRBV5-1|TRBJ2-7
TGCGCCAGCAGCACGGGACTAGCGGTGCAGTACTTC
CASSTGLAVQYF
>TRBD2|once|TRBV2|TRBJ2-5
TGTGCCAGCAGAGCGGGAGGGTACCAAGAGACCCAGTACTTC
CASRAGGYQETQYF